This T cell receptor (beta chain) is drawn from a study of blood T cell repertoires in COVID-19. Study-wide background: Samples came from the United States, Italy and Spain, spanning acute and convalescent COVID-19. PBMCs, B-cell-depleted T cells, or T cells provided the cDNA or gDNA that made up the material.

In the study's own analysis: Reference gene primer amplification gave nucleated cell count estimates. Produced via immunoSEQ multiplex PCR; TCRdb's table is partial and in-frame only. The V and J calls and clone size were taken over from that table, and D and trimming were inferred from the DNA. The data contain tens of thousands of clones, 86% of them singletons. The CDR3 sequence is 15 residues long. V gave up 2 bases and J gave up 6 bases, with 14 bases separating them. Germline V lookup: CDR1 MNHNS, CDR2 SASEGT. This clone has a single count. The sample taken for sequencing was peripheral blood. The source is a man in his 70s with acute or convalescent COVID-19. The chain uses TRBV6-1 and TRBJ1-5; D gene ambiguous. The CDR3 is CASSELEGNSQPQHF. Written as DNA, the CDR3 is TGTGCCAGCAGTGAATTGGAGGGAAACTCTCAGCCCCAGCATTTT.